The 7 T cell receptor beta chains below all came from one sample that was sequenced in a study of beta chain features in type 1 diabetes. The whole isolated RNA underwent reverse transcription, so sequencing captured expressed TCRB transcripts. Profiled with immunoSEQ multiplex PCR; TCRdb holds only in-frame clones, not every one. The sample contains 970,000 or so clones, around a sixth of which appear only once. Sequences were obtained from naive CD4+ T cells from blood. The source is a woman under 30 in good health.

This clone was seen only a few times. This chain links TRBV2 with TRBJ2-7; D call uncertain. Trimming stripped 5 bases from V and 3 bases from J, with 14 bases between. Germline CDR1 is SNHLY and CDR2 is FYNNEI. The CDR3 has 14 amino acids. The CDR3 region has the DNA TGTGCCAGCAGTTTCGCACGCACAATCTACGAGCAGTACTTC. As protein: CASSFARTIYEQYF.

The chain combines TRBV7-3 with TRBJ2-1; D is unresolved. There are 16 residues in the CDR3. Germline V gene lookup returns CDR1 SGHTA and CDR2 FQGTGA. V lost 1 base and J 6 bases, leaving 16 bases between the germline ends. CDR3 loop: CASSLRGSPPSNEQFF. The CDR3, as DNA: TGTGCCAGCAGCTTAAGGGGTAGCCCTCCCAGCAATGAGCAGTTCTTC.

The table lists this clone with a few counts. The chain combines TRBV5-4 with TRBJ2-2; TRBD2 is a possible D gene (6 bases). The V end was cut by 6 bases, the J end by 4 bases, with 16 bases between. The CDR3 contains 15 residues. Germline V gene data show CDR1 as SGHNT and CDR2 as YYREEE (reference sequence). The CDR3 here is CASTPWGDGTGELFF. In nucleotides, the CDR3 is TGTGCCAGCACCCCGTGGGGGGATGGCACCGGGGAGCTGTTTTTT.

The CDR3 loop reads CASSRDYTYEQYF. For the CDR3, the DNA is TGTGCCAGCAGCCGGGACTACACCTACGAGCAGTACTTC. This sequence joins TRBV2 and TRBJ2-7; 7 positions match TRBD2. The CDR3 contains 13 residues. CDR1 and CDR2 (germline): SNHLY, FYNNEI. J lost 2 bases, V lost 6 bases, and 4 bases had no gene match.

Note on this clone: Other DNA variants within this sample encode the same CDR3. The chain joins TRBV28 to TRBJ1-5; D unclear. Germline V gene data show CDR1 as MDHEN and CDR2 as SYDVKM. Deletions cut 3 bases from V and 5 bases from J, with 5 bases between. The CDR3 has 12 residues. The CDR3 spells CASSFRDQPQHF. Here the CDR3 DNA reads TGTGCCAGCAGTTTTAGGGATCAGCCCCAGCATTTT.

The rearrangement links TRBV4-2 to TRBJ2-3; 8 positions match TRBD2. The CDR3 loop spans 18 amino acids. Germline V gene sequence: CDR1 LGHNA, CDR2 YNFKEQ. Trimming removed 1 base from V and 6 bases from J; junction bases left unmatched: 15. The chain's CDR3 is CASSQGFLSGGTPDTQYF. The CDR3 nucleotides are TGTGCCAGCAGCCAAGGGTTTCTCTCGGGAGGGACACCTGATACGCAGTATTTT.

The CDR3 here is CASKPGGETQYF. DNA for the CDR3: TGTGCCAGCAAGCCGGGAGGGGAGACCCAGTACTTC. The chain recombines TRBV6-6 with TRBJ2-5; 8 bases fit TRBD2. Germline V CDR1 and CDR2: MNHNY, SVGAGI (reference sequence). V was clipped by 7 bases and J by 5 bases; unmatched bases: 3. The CDR3 runs 12 residues.